The 17 T cell receptor beta chains given below trace back to one sample, sequenced in a study of technical replicates of blood from a few donors. This table comes from immunoSEQ multiplex PCR, and its TCRdb copy is limited to in-frame clones, with some not included. Of some 80,000 clones listed, approximately 94% were seen once; the top ten hold less than 0.4%. Sequencing input: T cells isolated from PBMCs. Receptors were obtained from a human donor in good health.

V gene TRBV6-5 combines with J gene TRBJ1-3; no clear D gene. Trimming removed 9 bases at V and 4 bases at J, with 7 bases between. The germline CDR1 and CDR2 sequences are MNHEY and SVGAGI. The CDR3 covers 11 residues. The CDR3, as DNA: TGTGCCAGTCTACGGGGAAACACCATATATTTT. Translated: CASLRGNTIYF.

The CDR3 DNA sequence: TGTGCCAGCAGCTGGCGGGACAGGAGTAGGGACGAGCAGTACTTC. This encodes CASSWRDRSRDEQYF. This chain uses TRBV7-9 with TRBJ2-7; 8 bases are a match to TRBD1. Germline assignment: CDR1 SEHNR and CDR2 FQNEAQ (reference sequence). V gave up 4 bases and J gave up 5 bases; unmatched junction bases: 10. This CDR3 is 15 amino acids long.

The V call is TRBV9, the J call TRBJ2-1; 7 bases line up with TRBD2. This CDR3 contains 15 residues. The V gene's germline CDR1 is SGDLS and CDR2 YYNGEE. Germline trimming cut 4 bases from V and 3 bases from J; bases unmatched to any gene: 7. The CDR3 sequence is CASSPFSGDYNEQFF. CDR3 in DNA: TGTGCCAGCAGCCCTTTCAGCGGGGACTACAATGAGCAGTTCTTC. The full variable domain, in which reference TRBV9 and TRBJ2-1 provide the parts outside the CDR3, is DSGVTQTPKHLITATGQRVTLRCSPRSGDLSVYWYQQSLDQGLQFLIQYYNGEERAKGNILERFSAQQFPDLHSELNLSSLELGDSALYFCASSPFSGDYNEQFFGPGTRLTVL.

This clone was recorded only once. The chain has TRBV29-1 and TRBJ2-2, with 7 bases that match TRBD2. Looked up from germline, CDR1 is SQVTM and CDR2 is ANQGSEA. V dropped 6 bases and J dropped 7; count of bases not matched to a gene: 11. This CDR3 is 14 amino acids long. Here the CDR3 DNA reads TGCAGCGTCGACCGGGGGAGGGCCAGCGGGGAGCTGTTTTTT. It encodes CSVDRGRASGELFF.

The rearrangement uses TRBV2 and TRBJ2-7; 7 bases are a match to TRBD1. The V and J ends lost 4 bases and 12 bases, in that order; junction bases with no gene match: 6. The CDR3 spans 11 residues. The germline V gene encodes CDR1 SNHLY and CDR2 FYNNEI. CDR3 residues: CASSGTGKRYF. CDR3 DNA sequence: TGTGCCAGCAGTGGGACAGGCAAAAGGTACTTC.

V gene TRBV4-3 combines with J gene TRBJ1-3, with D unclear. V was cut by 6 bases and J by 4 bases, with 7 bases left in between. The length of the CDR3 is 12 residues. Germline-derived CDR1 and CDR2 are LGHNA and YSLEER. This CDR3 is CASRGDGNTIYF. CDR3 sequence (DNA): TGCGCCAGCAGGGGCGACGGAAACACCATATATTTT.

V gene TRBV19 combines with J gene TRBJ2-4; D may be TRBD2 (6 bases). The CDR3 has 11 amino acids. Deletions cut 7 bases from V and 14 bases from J, with 15 bases between. The V gene's germline CDR1 is LNHDA and CDR2 SQIVND (reference sequence). The CDR3 nucleotides read TGTGCCAGTACTCTGACCGGGACTGAGTACTTC. Protein product: CASTLTGTEYF. The full variable domain, in which reference TRBV19 and TRBJ2-4 provide the parts outside the CDR3, is DGGITQSPKYLFRKEGQNVTLSCEQNLNHDAMYWYRQDPGQGLRLIYYSQIVNDFQKGDIAEGYSVSREKKESFPLTVTSAQKNPTAFYLCASTLTGTEYFGAGTRLSVL.

The chain has TRBV2 and TRBJ1-2, with D unresolved. This CDR3 contains 14 residues. The V and J ends lost 1 base and 8 bases respectively, with 14 bases between them. Germline CDR1 SNHLY, CDR2 FYNNEI. The CDR3 coding sequence is TGTGCCAGCAGTGAAGGAGGTAAAGGAGGGGGCTACACCTTC. Translated, it gives CASSEGGKGGGYTF.

The V and J genes are TRBV4-1 and TRBJ2-7, with 11 bases identical to TRBD2. CDR1 and CDR2 from the germline V gene are MGHRA and YSYEKL. The V segment lost 1 base and the J segment 4 bases; nucleotides outside the gene matches: 6. The CDR3 contains 16 residues. The CDR3 spells CASSQVRLAGSYEQYF. The CDR3 DNA reads TGCGCCAGCAGCCAAGTACGACTAGCGGGGTCATACGAGCAGTACTTC.

This rearrangement joins TRBV19 to TRBJ1-4, with TRBD1 as a possible D gene (6 bases). The CDR3 covers 15 residues. Germline values: CDR1 LNHDA, CDR2 SQIVND (reference sequence). Deletions cut 5 bases from V and 7 bases from J, with 17 bases between. The CDR3 region has the DNA TGTGCCAGTAGTCCGAACAGGGAATCCAGTGAAAAACTGTTTTTT. Protein sequence: CASSPNRESSEKLFF.

The J gene is TRBJ1-5, the V gene TRBV28; 7 nucleotides line up with TRBD1. CDR3 length: 17 amino acids. The J segment lost 0 bases and the V segment lost 3 bases, leaving 8 bases of the junction unmatched. Germline V gene sequence: CDR1 MDHEN, CDR2 SYDVKM. The CDR3 sequence is CASSFQGVVYSNQPQHF. CDR3 nucleotides: TGTGCCAGCAGTTTTCAGGGGGTCGTTTATAGCAATCAGCCCCAGCATTTT.

The V call is TRBV25-1, the J call TRBJ1-3; no clear D. The CDR3 length is 12 residues. V lost 7 bases and J lost 1, with 5 bases in between. Germline CDR1 and CDR2: MGHDK and SYGVNS. The CDR3 nucleotides are TGTGCCAGCACCCAGTCTGGAAACACCATATATTTT. It codes for CASTQSGNTIYF.

The chain uses TRBV18 and TRBJ2-7; TRBD1 matches 7 bases. Germline V gene lookup returns CDR1 KGHSH and CDR2 LQKENI. This CDR3 spans 14 amino acids. The V segment lost 6 bases and the J segment 0 bases; nucleotides outside the gene matches: 5. The CDR3, as DNA: TGTGCCAGCTCCCGACAGGGCCGCTCCTACGAGCAGTACTTC. It specifies CASSRQGRSYEQYF.

The CDR3 region has the DNA TGTGCCAGCAGTGGTGGCGGCAACACTGAAGCTTTCTTT. As protein: CASSGGGNTEAFF. The chain uses TRBV2 and TRBJ1-1, with unresolved D. Trimming took off 4 bases at V and 2 bases at J, with 8 bases between the two ends. The CDR3 has 13 amino acids. Germline V lookup: CDR1 SNHLY, CDR2 FYNNEI.

This clone was seen only once. The CDR3 bases are TGTGCCAGCAGCGATAGACAGGGCCAGGGCTACACCTTC. Amino acid sequence: CASSDRQGQGYTF. This chain links TRBV7-6 with TRBJ1-2, with TRBD1 identical over 7 bases. The germline CDR1 and CDR2 sequences are SGHVS and FNYEAQ. The CDR3 has 13 residues. With V trimmed by 5 bases and J by 8 bases, 8 bases remained unmatched.

The J gene is TRBJ1-2, the V gene TRBV7-2; no definite D call. In germline, CDR1 is SGHTA, CDR2 FQGNSA. Trimming removed 2 bases from V and 1 base from J, with 8 bases in between. This CDR3 has 14 residues. The CDR3 loop is CASSLSVGNYGYTF. In DNA, the CDR3 is TGTGCCAGCAGCTTAAGTGTCGGTAACTATGGCTACACCTTC.

The rearrangement links TRBV29-1 to TRBJ2-2; TRBD1 might be the D (6 bases). Germline-derived CDR1 and CDR2 are SQVTM and ANQGSEA. The V end lost 8 bases, the J end lost 5 bases, and 15 bases lay between the germline ends. The CDR3 contains 13 residues. The CDR3 nucleotides are TGCAGCATCACGGGACATCAAACCGGGGAGCTGTTTTTT. Its translation is CSITGHQTGELFF.